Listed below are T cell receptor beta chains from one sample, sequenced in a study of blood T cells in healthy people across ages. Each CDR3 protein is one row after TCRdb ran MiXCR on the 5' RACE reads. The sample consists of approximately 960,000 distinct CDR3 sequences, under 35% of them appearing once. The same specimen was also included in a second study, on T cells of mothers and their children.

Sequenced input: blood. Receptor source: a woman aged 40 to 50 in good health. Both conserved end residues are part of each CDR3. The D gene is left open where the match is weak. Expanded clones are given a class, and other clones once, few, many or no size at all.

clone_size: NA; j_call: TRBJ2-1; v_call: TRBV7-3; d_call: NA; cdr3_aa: CASTRRRAGTYNEQFF; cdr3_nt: TGTGCCAGCACTCGGCGGAGGGCGGGGACCTACAATGAGCAGTTCTTC
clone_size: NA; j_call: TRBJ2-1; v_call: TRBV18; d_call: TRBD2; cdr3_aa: CASSPQTPSGFNEQFF; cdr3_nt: TGTGCCAGCTCACCACAAACGCCTAGCGGTTTCAATGAGCAGTTCTTC
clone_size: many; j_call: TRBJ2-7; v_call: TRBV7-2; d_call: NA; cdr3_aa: CASSSYKTGNYEQYF; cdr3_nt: TGTGCCAGCAGCTCTTATAAAACCGGGAACTACGAGCAGTACTTC
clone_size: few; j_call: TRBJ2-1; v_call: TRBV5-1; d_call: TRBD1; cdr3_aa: CASTAGQGQNEQFF; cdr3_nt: TGCGCCAGCACCGCGGGACAGGGGCAGAATGAGCAGTTCTTC
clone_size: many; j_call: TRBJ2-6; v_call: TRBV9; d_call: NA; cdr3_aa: CASSDPGANVLTF; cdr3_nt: TGTGCCAGCTCTGATCCTGGGGCCAACGTCCTGACTTTC
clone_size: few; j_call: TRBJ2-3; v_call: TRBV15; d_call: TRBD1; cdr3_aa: CATSPTGGTDTQYF; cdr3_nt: TGTGCCACCAGCCCAACAGGGGGCACAGATACGCAGTATTTT
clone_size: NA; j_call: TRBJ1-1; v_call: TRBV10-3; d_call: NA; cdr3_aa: CAISDGPGTEAFF; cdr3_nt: TGTGCCATCAGTGATGGGCCTGGCACTGAAGCTTTCTTT
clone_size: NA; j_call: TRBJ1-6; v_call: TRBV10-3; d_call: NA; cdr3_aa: CAISDGGPSDSPLHF; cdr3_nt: TGTGCCATCAGTGATGGGGGACCCTCCGACTCACCCCTCCACTTT
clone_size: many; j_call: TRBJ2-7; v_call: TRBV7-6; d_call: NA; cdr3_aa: CASSDVRVSYEQYF; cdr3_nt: TGTGCCAGCAGCGACGTACGTGTCTCCTACGAGCAGTACTTC
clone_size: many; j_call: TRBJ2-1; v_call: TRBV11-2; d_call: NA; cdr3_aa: CASSLNQGSYNEQFF; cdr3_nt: TGTGCCAGCAGCTTAAATCAGGGCTCCTACAATGAGCAGTTCTTC
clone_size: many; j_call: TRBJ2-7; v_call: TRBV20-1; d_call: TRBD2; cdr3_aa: CSARDTLAGILYEQYF; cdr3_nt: TGCAGTGCTAGAGATACGCTAGCGGGGATCCTCTACGAGCAGTACTTC
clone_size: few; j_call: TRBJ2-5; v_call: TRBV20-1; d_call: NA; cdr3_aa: CSARDTVGETQYF; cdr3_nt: TGCAGTGCTAGAGATACCGTCGGAGAGACCCAGTACTTC
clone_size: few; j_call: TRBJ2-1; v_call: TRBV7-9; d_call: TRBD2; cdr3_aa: CASSGSTSGHNNEQFF; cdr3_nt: TGTGCCAGCAGCGGGTCGACTAGCGGGCATAACAATGAGCAGTTCTTC
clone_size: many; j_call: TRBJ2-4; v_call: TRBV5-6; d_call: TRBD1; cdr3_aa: CASSLLTGVGIQYF; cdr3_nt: TGTGCCAGCAGCTTGCTTACAGGGGTGGGCATTCAGTACTTC
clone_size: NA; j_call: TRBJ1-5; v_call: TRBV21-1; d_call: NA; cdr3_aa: CASSKAGTGGPRQPQHF; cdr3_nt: TGTGCCAGCAGCAAAGCCGGGACAGGGGGACCTAGGCAGCCCCAGCATTTT
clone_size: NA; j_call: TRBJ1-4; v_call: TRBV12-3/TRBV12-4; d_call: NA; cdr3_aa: CAGSKGQPEKLFF; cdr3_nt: TGTGCCGGCAGTAAGGGACAACCCGAAAAACTGTTTTTT
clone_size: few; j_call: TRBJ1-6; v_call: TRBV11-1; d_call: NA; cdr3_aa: CASTRDNFDNSPLHF; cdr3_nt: TGTGCCAGCACCCGGGACAATTTTGATAATTCACCCCTCCACTTT
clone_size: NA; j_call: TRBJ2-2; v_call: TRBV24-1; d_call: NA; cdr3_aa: CATSGPDTPGELFF; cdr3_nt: TGTGCCACCAGTGGCCCTGATACGCCCGGGGAGCTGTTTTTT
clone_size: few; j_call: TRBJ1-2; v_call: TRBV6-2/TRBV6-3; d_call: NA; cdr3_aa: CASRTLEATGSYGYTF; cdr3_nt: TGTGCCAGCAGAACTCTCGAGGCGACCGGGAGCTATGGCTACACCTTC
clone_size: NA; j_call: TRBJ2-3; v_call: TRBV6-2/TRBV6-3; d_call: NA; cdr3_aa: CVSRVIDFPRTDTQYF; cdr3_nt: TGTGTCAGCAGGGTAATTGACTTCCCACGCACAGATACGCAGTATTTT
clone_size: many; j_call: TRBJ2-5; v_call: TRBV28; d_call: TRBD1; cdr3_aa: CASRTSRGPTQYF; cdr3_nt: TGTGCCAGCAGAACTTCCAGGGGGCCGACCCAGTACTTC
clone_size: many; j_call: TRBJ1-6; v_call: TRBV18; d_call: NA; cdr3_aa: CASSPSRGNSPLHF; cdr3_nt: TGTGCCAGCTCACCAAGCAGAGGGAATTCACCCCTCCACTTT
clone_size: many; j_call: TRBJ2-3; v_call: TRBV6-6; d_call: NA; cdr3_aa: CASSYLDTQYF; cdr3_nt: TGTGCCAGCAGTTATTTAGATACGCAGTATTTT
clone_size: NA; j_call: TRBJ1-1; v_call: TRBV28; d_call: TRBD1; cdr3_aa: CASSLSIIQGEAFF; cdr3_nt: TGTGCCAGCAGTTTATCCATCATACAGGGGGAAGCTTTCTTT
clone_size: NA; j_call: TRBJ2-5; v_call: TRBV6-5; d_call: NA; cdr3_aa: CASSYSGAIQETQYF; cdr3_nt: TGTGCCAGCAGTTACTCGGGGGCAATTCAAGAGACCCAGTACTTC
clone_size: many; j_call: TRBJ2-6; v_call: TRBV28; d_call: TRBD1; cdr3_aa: CASNRQGSGANVLTF; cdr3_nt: TGTGCCAGCAATCGACAGGGCTCTGGGGCCAACGTCCTGACTTTC
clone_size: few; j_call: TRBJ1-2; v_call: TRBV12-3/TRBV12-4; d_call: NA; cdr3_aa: CASSQGSWGDEGYTF; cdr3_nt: TGTGCCAGCAGTCAAGGATCTTGGGGGGATGAGGGCTACACCTTC
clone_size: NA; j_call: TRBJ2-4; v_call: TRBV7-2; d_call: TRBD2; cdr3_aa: CASSLEGGGRNEQYF; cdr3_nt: TGTGCCAGCAGCTTAGAGGGCGGGGGAAGGAATGAGCAGTACTTC
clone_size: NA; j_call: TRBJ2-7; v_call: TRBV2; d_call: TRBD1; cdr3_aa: CASGPGQGSYEQYF; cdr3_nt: TGTGCCAGCGGCCCGGGACAGGGTTCCTACGAGCAGTACTTC
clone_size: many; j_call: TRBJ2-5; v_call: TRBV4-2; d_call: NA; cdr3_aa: CASSQGLDYETQYF; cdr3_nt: TGTGCCAGCAGCCAAGGACTAGATTACGAGACCCAGTACTTC
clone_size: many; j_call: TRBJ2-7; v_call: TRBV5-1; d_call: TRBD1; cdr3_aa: CASSLEQGYEQYF; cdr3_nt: TGCGCCAGCAGCTTGGAACAGGGGTACGAGCAGTACTTC
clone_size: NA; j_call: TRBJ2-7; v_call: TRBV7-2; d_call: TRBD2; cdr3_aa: CDSSPRTSGGAMEQYF; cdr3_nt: TGTGACAGCAGCCCACGGACTAGCGGGGGGGCCATGGAGCAGTACTTC
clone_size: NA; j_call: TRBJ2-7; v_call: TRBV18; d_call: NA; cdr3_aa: CASSAPGQSNEQYF; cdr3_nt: TGTGCCAGCTCAGCCCCGGGACAATCAAACGAGCAGTACTTC
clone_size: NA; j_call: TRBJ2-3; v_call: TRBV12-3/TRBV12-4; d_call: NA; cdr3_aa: CASSLPPQYTQYF; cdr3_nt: TGTGCCAGCAGTTTACCTCCCCAGTATACGCAGTATTTT
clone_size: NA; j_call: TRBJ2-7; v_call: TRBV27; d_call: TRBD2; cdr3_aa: CASAWGHGGGSTYEQYF; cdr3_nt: TGTGCCAGCGCCTGGGGCCATGGCGGGGGATCTACCTACGAGCAGTACTTC
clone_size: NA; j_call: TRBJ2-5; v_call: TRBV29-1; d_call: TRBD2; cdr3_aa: CSVHGLAGTQETQYF; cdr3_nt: TGCAGCGTGCACGGACTAGCGGGTACCCAAGAGACCCAGTACTTC